This T cell receptor (beta chain) was sequenced in a study of high-grade serous ovarian cancer treatment subgroups. The tumor samples were collected prior to definitive surgery or chemotherapy. Only in-frame clones appear in the TCRdb table, and some are missing; sequencing was by immunoSEQ multiplex PCR. The sample lists 30,000 or so clones; around 84% were seen once. V lost 0 bases and J lost 5, with 17 bases in between. CDR3 length: 17 residues. CDR1 MGHRA and CDR2 YSYEKL come from the germline V gene. This receptor was identified in a human donor with high-grade serous ovarian cancer. Sequencing was carried out using tumor tissue. V usage is TRBV4-1 and J usage is TRBJ2-1; D unclear. The CDR3 nucleotides read TGCGCCAGCAGCCAAGACTTAAGGGCAGGACGCAACAATGAGCAGTTCTTC. Translated: CASSQDLRAGRNNEQFF.